Presented here are 29 T cell receptor beta chains from one specimen sequenced in a study of T cells after yellow fever vaccination. TCRdb itself ran the 5' RACE reads through MiXCR, one entry per CDR3 protein. This sample has some 200,000 distinct CDR3 sequences, with 2.5% to 3.5% found just once. The material sequenced was CD4+ T cells sorted from PBMCs, taken 10 days after the yellow fever booster vaccination. These receptors all come from a man aged 18 to 30 who received the YFV17D yellow fever vaccine.

This clonotype was counted many times. The V gene is TRBV6-5, the J gene TRBJ1-2; D unresolved. V was cut by 0 bases and J by 7 bases, with 12 bases left in between. Germline V CDR1 and CDR2: MNHEY, SVGAGI. This CDR3 comprises 14 residues. CDR3 coding DNA: TGTGCCAGCAGTTACTCGAACCACAATGGTGGCTACACCTTC. Amino acids: CASSYSNHNGGYTF.

This clonotype was counted at least ten times. This chain joins TRBV20-1 and TRBJ1-1; TRBD1 might be the D (6 bases). This CDR3 spans 13 amino acids. V dropped 1 base and J dropped 4 bases, with 10 bases sitting between them. Germline assignment: CDR1 DFQATT and CDR2 SNEGSKA (reference sequence). The CDR3 DNA reads TGCAGTGCTAGAGCGGGGGCGGGCACTGAAGCTTTCTTT. Translation gives CSARAGAGTEAFF.

Ten or more counts support this clonotype. The chain employs TRBV6-2 or TRBV6-3 and TRBJ1-1; D ambiguous. Germline V gene sequence: CDR1 MNHEY, CDR2 SVGEGT. The CDR3 length is 12 residues. The ends were cut back, 4 bases at V and 0 bases at J, with 3 bases in the middle. The CDR3 coding sequence is TGTGCCAGCAGTTGGATGAACACTGAAGCTTTCTTT. It codes for CASSWMNTEAFF.

The rearrangement links TRBV25-1 to TRBJ2-5, with D uncertain. V lost 5 bases and J 1 base, leaving 23 bases between the germline ends. The CDR3 loop spans 18 amino acids. Germline values: CDR1 MGHDK, CDR2 SYGVNS. This CDR3 reads CASSPQRQLVKSQETQYF. The CDR3 coding sequence is TGTGCCAGCAGTCCGCAGCGTCAGTTGGTCAAATCCCAAGAGACCCAGTACTTC. Complete variable domain (other parts from reference TRBV25-1 and TRBJ2-5): EADIYQTPRYLVIGTGKKITLECSQTMGHDKMYWYQQDPGMELHLIHYSYGVNSTEKGDLSSESTVSRIRTEHFPLTLESARPSHTSQYLCASSPQRQLVKSQETQYFGPGTRLLVL.

This clonotype was seen many times. This sequence joins TRBV5-1 and TRBJ2-1; 9 bases match TRBD1. In germline, CDR1 is SGHRS, CDR2 YFSETQ. V trimming: 2 bases; J trimming: 6 bases; junction bases outside the gene matches: 3. The length of the CDR3 is 14 residues. The CDR3 reads CASSFGQGFNEQFF. The CDR3 bases are TGCGCCAGCAGCTTCGGACAGGGGTTCAATGAGCAGTTCTTC.

The sample holds many counts of this clonotype. The chain uses TRBV7-2 and TRBJ2-1; D is uncertain. Germline CDR1 is SGHTA and CDR2 is FQGNSA. The V end lost 8 bases, the J end lost 4 bases, and 15 bases lay between the germline ends. The CDR3 loop spans 14 amino acids. CDR3 coding DNA: TGTGCCAGCGTCACCACGGGCGTATACAATGAGCAGTTCTTC. Its protein product is CASVTTGVYNEQFF.

This clonotype was counted ten times or more. The rearrangement uses TRBV3-1 and TRBJ2-2; 15 bases fit TRBD2. V lost 4 bases and J lost 6; bases outside the gene matches: 6. In germline, CDR1 is LGHDT, CDR2 YNNKEL (reference sequence). This CDR3 region has 17 residues. The DNA for the CDR3 is TGTGCCAGCAGCCTTGGACTAGCGGGGGGGCGTTCCGGGGAGCTGTTTTTT. Protein product: CASSLGLAGGRSGELFF.

The table lists this clonotype with many counts. This chain connects TRBV29-1 to TRBJ2-5, with a possible D match to TRBD1 (5 bases). V lost 6 bases, J lost 5 bases, and 19 bases lay in between. Germline V gives CDR1 SQVTM, CDR2 ANQGSEA. The CDR3 spans 14 residues. CDR3 amino acids: CSVAGQGGRETQYF. The DNA of the CDR3 is TGCAGCGTGGCTGGGCAGGGTGGTCGGGAGACCCAGTACTTC. Variable domain in full (rest from reference TRBV29-1 and TRBJ2-5): SAVISQKPSRDICQRGTSLTIQCQVDSQVTMMFWYRQQPGQSLTLIATANQGSEATYESGFVIDKFPISRPNLTFSTLTVSNMSPEDSSIYLCSVAGQGGRETQYFGPGTRLLVL.

The chain couples TRBV18 to TRBJ1-6; TRBD1 might be the D (5 bases). The germline V gene has CDR1 KGHSH and CDR2 LQKENI. Trimming stripped 5 bases from V and 8 bases from J, with 19 bases between. This CDR3 region has 16 residues. CDR3 protein: CASSEPAGTVYSPLHF. The DNA of the CDR3 is TGTGCCAGCTCAGAACCGGCGGGGACGGTTTATTCACCCCTCCACTTT.

There are many counts of this clonotype. The gene calls are TRBV7-2 and TRBJ2-3; 10 nucleotides match TRBD1. Germline CDR1 reads SGHTA; CDR2 reads FQGNSA. Trimming at V came to 1 base and at J to 1 base, leaving 2 bases not matched to a gene. There are 16 residues in the CDR3. CDR3 residues: CASSLGGTGGTDTQYF. The CDR3 coding sequence is TGTGCCAGCAGCTTAGGGGGGACAGGGGGCACAGATACGCAGTATTTT.

This clonotype was detected many times. The chain uses TRBV7-3 and TRBJ2-1, with 13 bases identical to TRBD2. In germline, CDR1 is SGHTA, CDR2 FQGTGA. V was clipped by 5 bases and J by 9 bases; unmatched bases: 10. This CDR3 is 16 amino acids long. For the CDR3, the DNA is TGTGCCAGCAGCCCGACTAGCGGGGGGTATGGAGGTGAGCAGTTCTTC. Protein sequence: CASSPTSGGYGGEQFF.

This clonotype showed up many times. The chain carries TRBV5-1 and TRBJ2-1; D unclear. The V end was cut by 4 bases, the J end by 9 bases, with 11 bases between. This CDR3 comprises 12 residues. Looked up from germline, CDR1 is SGHRS and CDR2 is YFSETQ. DNA for the CDR3: TGCGCCAGCAGCGCGCAGTTGGGTGAGCAGTTCTTC. Its protein is CASSAQLGEQFF.

The rearrangement links TRBV7-9 to TRBJ2-7; 7 bases line up with TRBD2. This CDR3 has 14 amino acids. CDR1 and CDR2 from the germline V gene are SEHNR and FQNEAQ (reference sequence). The ends lost 5 bases at V and 4 bases at J; junction bases unmatched: 8. CDR3 protein: CASSPGGTGYEQYF. The CDR3 nucleotides are TGTGCCAGCAGCCCGGGGGGAACGGGTTACGAGCAGTACTTC.

V and J are TRBV20-1 and TRBJ2-2; D may be TRBD2 (6 bases). CDR3 length: 13 residues. Germline assignment: CDR1 DFQATT and CDR2 SNEGSKA (reference sequence). The V and J ends lost 7 bases and 1 base respectively, with 10 bases between them. CDR3 DNA sequence: TGCAGTGTTATTAGCGGGAACACCGGGGAGCTGTTTTTT. Translated, it gives CSVISGNTGELFF.

This clonotype came up many times. V is TRBV15 and J is TRBJ1-1; D gene uncertain. V lost 3 bases to trimming and J lost 1 base, with 6 bases between them. Germline V gene lookup returns CDR1 LNHNV and CDR2 YYDKDF (reference sequence). The CDR3 totals 13 residues. The CDR3: CATSREGNTEAFF. CDR3 bases: TGTGCCACCAGCAGGGAGGGGAACACTGAAGCTTTCTTT.

The table lists this clonotype with many counts. The chain has TRBV5-4 and TRBJ2-1; D is possibly TRBD1 or TRBD2 (5 bases each). V was pared by 4 bases and J by 4 bases, with 15 bases between. The CDR3 sequence is 15 residues long. The V gene's germline CDR1 is SGHNT and CDR2 YYREEE (reference sequence). The CDR3 bases are TGTGCCAGCAGCCGTGGGGCGGAGGTATACAATGAGCAGTTCTTC. Translated, it gives CASSRGAEVYNEQFF.

This clonotype was counted only a few times. The J gene is TRBJ2-7, the V gene TRBV3-1; TRBD2 aligns across 7 bases. Germline V gene lookup returns CDR1 LGHDT and CDR2 YNNKEL (reference sequence). V was pared by 1 base and J by 6 bases, with 9 bases of the junction left unmatched. This CDR3 spans 15 amino acids. This chain's CDR3 is CASSQGGLGNLEQYF. CDR3 DNA sequence: TGTGCCAGCAGCCAAGGAGGACTAGGGAACCTCGAGCAGTACTTC.

Concerning this clonotype itself: Possible read error: a much larger clone is one base away. CDR3 in DNA: TGCAGTGCTTCGGCTAGAGGGGGGGCCTCCTACGAGCAGTACTTC. It yields the protein CSASARGGASYEQYF. This chain uses TRBV20-1 with TRBJ2-7; TRBD2 is a possible D gene (7 bases). Germline V gene lookup returns CDR1 DFQATT and CDR2 SNEGSKA (reference sequence). Trimming left V 5 bases short and J 0 bases short, with 17 bases between. This CDR3 has 15 amino acids.

The rearrangement uses TRBV20-1 and TRBJ1-5; TRBD1 might be the D (6 bases). The CDR3 length is 15 residues. Germline CDR1 reads DFQATT; CDR2 reads SNEGSKA (reference sequence). Trimming left V 5 bases short and J 0 bases short, with 14 bases between. The CDR3 region has the DNA TGCAGTGCTGGATGGGACATGTATAGCAATCAGCCCCAGCATTTT. Translation: CSAGWDMYSNQPQHF.

The table lists this clonotype with a few counts. This chain links TRBV12-3 or TRBV12-4 with TRBJ2-7; D gene uncertain. Trimming shortened V by 3 bases and J by 4 bases, and 10 bases separated the two germline ends. CDR3 length equals 13 residues. The CDR3 loop is CASSLLDGYEQYF. The DNA for the CDR3 is TGTGCCAGCAGTTTGCTGGATGGGTACGAGCAGTACTTC.

This clonotype has more than one count but fewer than ten. The V and J genes are TRBV30 and TRBJ1-5; D is unresolved. V was cut by 0 bases and J by 2 bases, with 11 bases left in between. There are 15 residues in the CDR3. Germline V gene sequence: CDR1 GTSNPN, CDR2 SVGIG (reference sequence). Here the CDR3 reads CAWSVGVGGNQPQHF. The CDR3 DNA follows: TGTGCCTGGAGTGTCGGGGTAGGCGGCAATCAGCCCCAGCATTTT.

This clonotype has a count of ten or more. The CDR3 loop is CASSPRGQSPRAKNIQYF. The DNA for the CDR3 is TGTGCCAGCAGTCCCAGGGGGCAATCTCCGCGGGCCAAAAACATTCAGTACTTC. V is TRBV6-2 or TRBV6-3 and J is TRBJ2-4; 8 bases match TRBD1. V trimming: 5 bases; J trimming: 1 base; junction bases outside the gene matches: 13. CDR3 length: 18 amino acids. Per the germline V gene, CDR1 is MNHEY and CDR2 is SVGEGT.

This clonotype was picked up a small number of times. CDR3 residues: CASSKRGLRIWGGSTDTQYF. Written as DNA, the CDR3 is TGTGCCAGCAGCAAAAGAGGGCTCCGAATATGGGGGGGTAGCACAGATACGCAGTATTTT. The chain recombines TRBV21-1 with TRBJ2-3; the table's TRBD2 call for D was not verified on the DNA. TRBV21-1 is a pseudogene locus. The CDR3 spans 20 residues.

This chain connects TRBV28 to TRBJ2-3; a weak D match, TRBD1 (5 bases). The CDR3 sequence is 13 residues long. Trimming removed 10 bases at V and 2 bases at J, with 13 bases between. Germline CDR1 MDHEN, CDR2 SYDVKM. The CDR3 DNA follows: TGTGCCACTTATCAGGGCTTCACAGATACGCAGTATTTT. It yields the protein CATYQGFTDTQYF.

This clonotype has a count of ten or more. The chain combines TRBV11-2 with TRBJ2-1; D is unclear. Germline-derived CDR1 and CDR2 are SGHAT and FQNNGV. V was clipped by 7 bases and J by 3 bases, with 19 bases between them. The CDR3 covers 16 residues. CDR3 in DNA: TGTGCCAGCAACCTAAGCCCCCGGCGGAGCTACAATGAGCAGTTCTTC. Its protein product is CASNLSPRRSYNEQFF.

This clonotype has ten or more counts. The chain is built from TRBV11-1 and TRBJ2-1; 10 bases are a match to TRBD2. The V gene end was trimmed by 7 bases and the J gene end by 7 bases; junction bases not matched to a gene: 19. Germline values: CDR1 SGHAT, CDR2 FQDESV (reference sequence). The CDR3 extends over 18 amino acids. The CDR3 loop is CASNPGQRGGHFRNEQFF. CDR3 in DNA: TGTGCCAGCAACCCCGGCCAGCGGGGGGGCCATTTCCGAAATGAGCAGTTCTTC. The full variable domain, its missing parts supplied by reference TRBV11-1 and TRBJ2-1, is EAEVAQSPRYKITEKSQAVAFWCDPISGHATLYWYRQILGQGPELLVQFQDESVVDDSQLPKDRFSAERLKGVDSTLKIQPAELGDSAMYLCASNPGQRGGHFRNEQFFGPGTRLTVL.

Many counts were recorded for this clonotype. The CDR3 nucleotides read TGCAGTGCTAGGGAGACATTAGGGAGTACTGAAGCTTTCTTT. It is translated as CSARETLGSTEAFF. The V gene is TRBV20-1, the J gene TRBJ1-1; unclear D gene. From germline, CDR1 is DFQATT and CDR2 SNEGSKA (reference sequence). This CDR3 has 14 residues. The V end was cut by 3 bases, the J end by 5 bases, with 16 bases between.

This clonotype appeared many times. V usage is TRBV5-1 and J usage is TRBJ2-2; weak D call: TRBD1 (5 bases). Trimming stripped 2 bases from V and 7 bases from J, with 12 bases between. The CDR3 is 14 residues long. Germline CDR1 is SGHRS and CDR2 is YFSETQ. The CDR3 is CASSFSQGGGELFF. CDR3 in DNA: TGCGCCAGCAGCTTCTCGCAGGGCGGCGGGGAGCTGTTTTTT.

At least ten counts were recorded for this clonotype. The CDR3 bases are TGTGCCAGCAGCTACCAGTGGGAGCAGTACTTC. Its translation is CASSYQWEQYF. V usage is TRBV12-3 or TRBV12-4 and J usage is TRBJ2-7, with D unresolved. CDR3 length equals 11 residues. The V gene lost 6 bases and the J gene lost 7 bases, with 10 bases spanning the gap.